This TCR beta chain was captured by sequencing in a study of control samples from healthy donors and cancer patients. Method: immunoSEQ multiplex PCR; TCRdb's copy keeps in-frame clones and lacks some. The table shows around 150,000 clones, with 70% to 90% occurring only once. Source material: blood. This TCR came from a man younger than 35 in good health.

Written as DNA, the CDR3 is TGCGCCAGCAGCGTTCGTTTTAGCGGGGCTAACACAGATACGCAGTATTTT. Its translation: CASSVRFSGANTDTQYF. The chain recombines TRBV4-1 with TRBJ2-3; 8 nucleotides line up with TRBD2. V dropped 5 bases and J dropped 2; count of bases not matched to a gene: 12. Looked up from germline, CDR1 is MGHRA and CDR2 is YSYEKL. There are 17 residues in the CDR3.